The 25 T cell receptor beta chains presented below share a single source sample, sequenced in a study of T-cell reconstitution after alpha-beta-depleted transplantation in children. Preparing the TCRbeta library involved the use of unique molecular identifiers. TCRdb re-called the PCR reads with MiXCR, one entry per CDR3 protein. Of 28,000 or so distinct CDR3 sequences listed, over 15% are singletons. The sequencing here drew on PBMCs, mostly from graft donor cells, taken 60 days after TCRalphabeta/CD19-depleted stem cell transplant. These receptor sequences come from a male patient aged 2-9 years who had a stem cell transplant for acute lymphoblastic leukemia, so the T cells may come from the graft donor.

This clonotype appeared many times. The chain couples TRBV20-1 to TRBJ2-3; D is perhaps TRBD2 (7 bases). With 5 bases removed from V and 1 base from J, the gap between germline ends came to 13 bases. The CDR3 extends over 14 amino acids. Germline V CDR1 and CDR2: DFQATT, SNEGSKA (reference sequence). In nucleotides, the CDR3 is TGCAGTGCTTATGGGGGGGCCGGCACAGATACGCAGTATTTT. Encoded protein: CSAYGGAGTDTQYF.

This chain joins TRBV20-1 and TRBJ2-7; 12 bases are a match to TRBD2. The CDR3 length is 15 residues. Germline values: CDR1 DFQATT, CDR2 SNEGSKA (reference sequence). V lost 3 bases, J lost 6 bases, and 9 bases stayed unmatched. The CDR3 coding sequence is TGCAGTGCTAGGGATCGGAGGACTAGCGGGGCCGAGCAGTACTTC. It translates to CSARDRRTSGAEQYF.

This rearrangement joins TRBV5-8 to TRBJ2-3; the D gene is possibly TRBD1 (6 bases). Trimming pared 3 bases from V and 5 bases from J, leaving 10 bases between. CDR1 is SGHTS, CDR2 YDEGEE, per germline. The CDR3 consists of 13 residues. CDR3 amino acids: CASSWGQGDTQYF. The CDR3, as DNA: TGTGCCAGCAGCTGGGGGCAGGGAGATACGCAGTATTTT.

In its sample, this clonotype was seen a few times. J is TRBJ2-4 and V is TRBV5-1; TRBD2 agrees at 11 bases. With 2 bases clipped from V and 3 bases from J, the junction kept 1 base outside the gene matches. The CDR3 is made up of 15 amino acids. Germline CDR1 is SGHRS and CDR2 is YFSETQ. DNA for the CDR3: TGCGCCAGCAGCTTCGGACTAGCGGGCAAAAACATTCAGTACTTC. Residues: CASSFGLAGKNIQYF.

The J gene is TRBJ1-2, the V gene TRBV25-1, with D perhaps TRBD1 (5 bases). CDR1 MGHDK and CDR2 SYGVNS come from the germline V gene. The CDR3 length is 15 residues. Trimming stripped 10 bases from V and 8 bases from J, with 26 bases between. This CDR3 reads CATYGLSGEGKGYTF. For the CDR3, the DNA is TGTGCCACCTACGGCCTGTCCGGGGAGGGGAAAGGCTACACCTTC.

This clonotype turned up a few times. The V gene is TRBV6-5, the J gene TRBJ2-7; 9 bases map to TRBD2. CDR3 length: 15 amino acids. V trimming: 4 bases; J trimming: 7 bases; junction bases outside the gene matches: 11. The V gene's germline CDR1 is MNHEY and CDR2 SVGAGI. CDR3 protein: CASSFLAGLGDEQYF. CDR3 sequence (DNA): TGTGCCAGCAGTTTTCTAGCGGGACTCGGTGATGAGCAGTACTTC.

The chain recombines TRBV3-1 with TRBJ1-1, with unresolved D. Trimming took off 4 bases at V and 7 bases at J, with 10 bases between the two ends. Germline V gene data show CDR1 as LGHDT and CDR2 as YNNKEL (reference sequence). This CDR3 contains 12 residues. CDR3 sequence: CASSRGRFEAFF. CDR3 nucleotides: TGTGCCAGCAGCCGAGGAAGGTTTGAAGCTTTCTTT.

The V and J genes are TRBV5-1 and TRBJ2-5, with 9 bases that match TRBD2. Trimming removed 0 bases from V and 5 bases from J; junction bases left unmatched: 5. The CDR3 loop spans 15 amino acids. Germline CDR1 SGHRS, CDR2 YFSETQ. The CDR3 loop reads CASSLAAGGRETQYF. CDR3 sequence (DNA): TGCGCCAGCAGCTTGGCGGCGGGAGGGCGGGAGACCCAGTACTTC.

This clonotype was observed many times. The chain couples TRBV18 to TRBJ2-5; 14 nucleotides line up with TRBD2. This CDR3 comprises 16 residues. Germline trimming cut 3 bases from V and 3 bases from J; bases unmatched to any gene: 3. From germline, CDR1 is KGHSH and CDR2 LQKENI. The CDR3 reads CASSPPGLAGEETQYF. CDR3 in DNA: TGTGCCAGCTCACCTCCGGGACTAGCGGGAGAAGAGACCCAGTACTTC.

The chain has TRBV10-1 and TRBJ2-1, with 13 bases identical to TRBD2. The CDR3 extends over 17 amino acids. In germline, CDR1 is WNHNN, CDR2 SYGVQD (reference sequence). After removal of 3 bases from V and 7 bases from J, the junction contained 9 bases not matched to a gene. The CDR3 coding sequence is TGCGCCAGCAGTGAAAACTCACTAGCGGGAGGGGGGAATGAGCAGTTCTTC. Its protein product is CASSENSLAGGGNEQFF.

This clonotype has at least ten counts. The chain joins TRBV10-3 to TRBJ2-1; 11 bases align to TRBD2. The germline gives CDR1 ENHRY, CDR2 SYGVKD. Trimming at V came to 0 bases and at J to 5 bases, leaving 3 bases not matched to a gene. The CDR3 runs to 16 residues. The DNA for the CDR3 is TGTGCCATCAGTGAGTCGGTAGCGGGAGGGAACAATGAGCAGTTCTTC. This encodes CAISESVAGGNNEQFF.

This clonotype was seen at least ten times. The chain uses TRBV6-5 and TRBJ1-5; 9 bases align to TRBD1. Germline loops: CDR1 MNHEY, CDR2 SVGAGI. The CDR3 consists of 16 residues. Germline trimming cut 5 bases from V and 4 bases from J; bases unmatched to any gene: 9. CDR3 loop: CASSHLQGAGNQPQHF. The CDR3 region has the DNA TGTGCCAGCAGTCACCTACAGGGGGCTGGGAATCAGCCCCAGCATTTT.

This clonotype was counted only a few times. The chain joins TRBV6-1 to TRBJ2-5; no reliable D call. CDR1 and CDR2 (germline): MNHNS, SASEGT. V was pared by 8 bases and J by 5 bases, with 15 bases between. This CDR3 has 13 residues. The CDR3 is CASLPPGGETQYF. For the CDR3, the DNA is TGTGCCAGCCTTCCCCCGGGTGGGGAGACCCAGTACTTC.

The chain recombines TRBV5-1 with TRBJ2-5, with a weak D call TRBD1 (6 bases). Trimming took off 5 bases at V and 1 base at J, with 9 bases between the two ends. The CDR3 runs to 13 residues. Per germline, CDR1 SGHRS and CDR2 YFSETQ. The CDR3 reads CASRTGTQETQYF. The CDR3, as DNA: TGCGCCAGCAGGACAGGCACCCAAGAGACCCAGTACTTC.

In this sample, this clonotype turned up a few times. The chain employs TRBV4-2 and TRBJ1-1; D not resolved. This CDR3 region has 15 residues. V dropped 0 bases and J dropped 1 base, with 9 bases sitting between them. Germline CDR1 LGHNA, CDR2 YNFKEQ. The CDR3 sequence: CASSQDPGKNTEAFF. The DNA for the CDR3 is TGTGCCAGCAGCCAAGATCCGGGGAAGAACACTGAAGCTTTCTTT.

This clonotype was counted only a few times. The rearrangement links TRBV7-9 to TRBJ2-2; unclear D gene. Germline CDR1 reads SEHNR; CDR2 reads FQNEAQ (reference sequence). V shed 0 bases and J shed 7 bases, with 0 bases lying between them. This CDR3 spans 11 amino acids. This chain's CDR3 is CASSLAGELFF. The DNA for the CDR3 is TGTGCCAGCAGCTTAGCCGGGGAGCTGTTTTTT.

This clonotype was seen repeatedly, ten times or more. The chain combines TRBV7-2 with TRBJ2-1; D unclear. The germline CDR1 and CDR2 sequences are SGHTA and FQGNSA. Trimming shortened V by 1 base and J by 4 bases, and 8 bases separated the two germline ends. The CDR3 has 14 residues. CDR3 sequence: CASSLDGGYNEQFF. The CDR3 DNA reads TGTGCCAGCAGCTTAGATGGCGGTTACAATGAGCAGTTCTTC.

This clonotype showed up many times. CDR3: CASRAGTGTGNTIYF. Here the CDR3 DNA reads TGCGCCAGCAGGGCCGGGACAGGGACAGGAAACACCATATATTTT. V and J are TRBV5-1 and TRBJ1-3, with 9 bases identical to TRBD1. In germline, CDR1 is SGHRS, CDR2 YFSETQ. The length of the CDR3 is 15 residues. V was pared by 5 bases and J by 4 bases, with 7 bases of the junction left unmatched.

This clonotype was detected a few times. The V call is TRBV7-9, the J call TRBJ2-7, with 7 bases fitting TRBD1. The CDR3 sequence is 14 residues long. V shed 2 bases and J 6 bases; nucleotides not matched to a gene: 7. Per germline, CDR1 SEHNR and CDR2 FQNEAQ (reference sequence). The CDR3 spells CASSLSGTAVEQYF. The CDR3 bases are TGTGCCAGCAGCTTATCAGGGACAGCTGTCGAGCAGTACTTC.

The chain joins TRBV11-1 to TRBJ1-1; possibly TRBD1 for D (6 bases). The length of the CDR3 is 14 residues. V lost 5 bases to trimming and J lost 6 bases, with 16 bases between them. CDR1 and CDR2 (germline): SGHAT, FQDESV (reference sequence). The CDR3 DNA follows: TGTGCCAGCAGCCCGCGGGGAGAGGGGGCTGAAGCTTTCTTT. Translated: CASSPRGEGAEAFF.

In this sample, this clonotype turned up a few times. The chain is built from TRBV6-1 and TRBJ2-1; no reliable D call. V dropped 5 bases and J dropped 6 bases, with 11 bases sitting between them. The CDR3 totals 13 residues. Germline V gene sequence: CDR1 MNHNS, CDR2 SASEGT. CDR3 protein: CASSIIGSNEQFF. Here the CDR3 DNA reads TGTGCCAGCAGTATAATAGGGTCCAATGAGCAGTTCTTC.

The chain employs TRBV11-2 and TRBJ1-2; 11 bases map to TRBD1. The CDR3 extends over 14 amino acids. V lost 2 bases to trimming and J lost 8 bases; unmatched junction nucleotides: 4. The germline V gene encodes CDR1 SGHAT and CDR2 FQNNGV. The CDR3: CASSLFRTGGGYTF. CDR3 nucleotides: TGTGCCAGCAGCTTATTCAGGACAGGGGGCGGCTACACCTTC. Full variable domain (remainder filled in from reference TRBV11-2 and TRBJ1-2): EAGVAQSPRYKIIEKRQSVAFWCNPISGHATLYWYQQILGQGPKLLIQFQNNGVVDDSQLPKDRFSAERLKGVDSTLKIQPAKLEDSAVYLCASSLFRTGGGYTFGSGTRLTVV.

The CDR3 nucleotides are TGTGCCACCAGTGATTTAGCGGAGAGGTGGAATGAGCAGTTCTTC. Protein product: CATSDLAERWNEQFF. The V call is TRBV24-1, the J call TRBJ2-1, with TRBD2 as a possible D gene (5 bases). Germline-derived CDR1 and CDR2 are KGHDR and SFDVKD. Trimming pared 1 base from V and 7 bases from J, leaving 13 bases between. The CDR3 is 15 residues long.

In this sample, this clonotype turned up once. CDR3 loop: CASSLAGGSSYEQYF. CDR3 DNA: TGTGCCAGCAGCTTAGCAGGGGGTAGCTCCTACGAGCAGTACTTC. V and J are TRBV7-2 and TRBJ2-7; possible D gene TRBD1, 6 bases. V lost 0 bases and J lost 0, with 9 bases in between. This CDR3 region has 15 residues. Germline CDR1 SGHTA, CDR2 FQGNSA. The full variable domain, in which reference TRBV7-2 and TRBJ2-7 provide the parts outside the CDR3, is GAGVSQSPSNKVTEKGKDVELRCDPISGHTALYWYRQSLGQGLEFLIYFQGNSAPDKSGLPSDRFSAERTGGSVSTLTIQRTQQEDSAVYLCASSLAGGSSYEQYFGPGTRLTVT.

This sequence joins TRBV12-3 or TRBV12-4 and TRBJ1-4; TRBD1 matches at 7 bases. Trimming took 5 bases from V and 8 from J; bases not matched to a gene: 14. The CDR3 is made up of 16 amino acids. The CDR3 bases are TGTGCCAGCAGTCTATTGGGACAGCCAGGGGTGGAAAAACTGTTTTTT. It yields the protein CASSLLGQPGVEKLFF.